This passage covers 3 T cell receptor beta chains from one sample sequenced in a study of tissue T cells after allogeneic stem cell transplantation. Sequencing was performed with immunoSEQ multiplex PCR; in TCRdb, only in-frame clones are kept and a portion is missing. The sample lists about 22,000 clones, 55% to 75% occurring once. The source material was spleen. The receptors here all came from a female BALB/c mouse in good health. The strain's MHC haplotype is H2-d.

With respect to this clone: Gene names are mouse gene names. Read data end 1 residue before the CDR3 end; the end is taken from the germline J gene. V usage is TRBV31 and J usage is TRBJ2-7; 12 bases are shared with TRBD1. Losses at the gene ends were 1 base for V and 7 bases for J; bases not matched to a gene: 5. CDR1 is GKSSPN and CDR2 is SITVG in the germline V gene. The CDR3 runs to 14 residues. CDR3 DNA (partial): TGTGCCTGGAGTCCGGGACAGGGGGCGCTGGAACAGTAC. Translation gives CAWSPGQGALEQY. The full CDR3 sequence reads CAWSPGQGALEQYF.

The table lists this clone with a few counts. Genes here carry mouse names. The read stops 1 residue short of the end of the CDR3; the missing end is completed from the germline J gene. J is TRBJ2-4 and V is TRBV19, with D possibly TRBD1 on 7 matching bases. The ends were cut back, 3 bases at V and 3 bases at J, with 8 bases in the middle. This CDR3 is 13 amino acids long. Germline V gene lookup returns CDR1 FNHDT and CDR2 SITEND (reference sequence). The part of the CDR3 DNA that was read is TGTGCCAGCAGTACAGGGGGGCAAAACACCTTGTAC. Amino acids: CASSTGGQNTLY. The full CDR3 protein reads CASSTGGQNTLYF.

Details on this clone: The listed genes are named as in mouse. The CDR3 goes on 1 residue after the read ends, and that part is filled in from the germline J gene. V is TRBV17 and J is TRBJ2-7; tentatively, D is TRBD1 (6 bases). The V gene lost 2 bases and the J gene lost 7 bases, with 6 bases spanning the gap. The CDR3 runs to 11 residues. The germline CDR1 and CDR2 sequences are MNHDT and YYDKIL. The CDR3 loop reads CASSRQGEQYF. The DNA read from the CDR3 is TGTGCTAGCAGTAGACAGGGGGAACAGTAC.